The 20 T cell receptor beta chains below all came from one sample that was sequenced in a study of radiation and T cells in renal cell carcinoma. Time point meaning: blood 4 weeks post-SBRT, at nephrectomy. Treatment described: 15 Gy SBRT to primary tumor, nephrectomy 4 weeks later. The protocol was immunoSEQ multiplex PCR, while the TCRdb copy is restricted to in-frame clones and leaves out a portion. The data show over 60,000 clones, with approximately 82% seen just once and about 2.5% held by the top ten. The sequenced sample was blood, obtained from a patient whose treatment included radiotherapy and nephrectomy. Receptors originate from a woman in her fifties or sixties with renal cell carcinoma.

V usage is TRBV4-1 and J usage is TRBJ2-3; 9 nucleotides align to TRBD2. CDR3 length: 15 residues. Germline assignment: CDR1 MGHRA and CDR2 YSYEKL. The junction had 7 bases not matched to a gene; V was cut back by 3 bases and J by 6 bases. CDR3 sequence reads: CASSQQGTSSDTQYF. The CDR3 region has the DNA TGCGCCAGCAGCCAGCAAGGGACTAGCAGTGATACGCAGTATTTT.

The chain links TRBV15 to TRBJ1-1; D unclear. The germline V and J ends were trimmed by 6 bases and 3 bases, with 11 bases remaining between them. CDR3 length: 13 amino acids. Germline V gene lookup returns CDR1 LNHNV and CDR2 YYDKDF (reference sequence). The CDR3, as DNA: TGTGCCACCAGTACTAGACGGGACACTGAAGCTTTCTTT. Residues: CATSTRRDTEAFF.

In this sample, this clone turned up once. The V gene is TRBV5-1, the J gene TRBJ2-5; weak D call: TRBD1 (7 bases). This CDR3 contains 16 residues. CDR1 and CDR2 (germline): SGHRS, YFSETQ. Trimming pared 0 bases from V and 3 bases from J, leaving 15 bases between. CDR3 loop: CASSLAGRGTEETQYF. The CDR3 DNA is TGCGCCAGCAGCTTGGCGGGGCGCGGGACAGAAGAGACCCAGTACTTC.

The genes are TRBV6-1 and TRBJ1-2; D is uncertain. V lost 3 bases and J lost 3, with 5 bases in between. Germline CDR1 reads MNHNS; CDR2 reads SASEGT. The CDR3 totals 12 residues. CDR3 nucleotide sequence: TGTGCCAGCAGTGATAGCTACTATGGCTACACCTTC. It translates to CASSDSYYGYTF.

The CDR3 sequence is CASSRVGDYEQYF. For the CDR3, the DNA is TGCGCCAGCAGCCGGGTCGGGGACTACGAGCAGTACTTC. The rearrangement links TRBV5-1 to TRBJ2-7; D perhaps matches TRBD2 (5 bases). V lost 4 bases and J 3 bases, leaving 11 bases between the germline ends. The CDR3 spans 13 residues. The germline V gene encodes CDR1 SGHRS and CDR2 YFSETQ.

The genes are TRBV19 and TRBJ2-5, with no clear D. The DNA end is a closer match to TRBJ2-7, so the J assignment may be wrong. This CDR3 contains 15 residues. Germline loops: CDR1 LNHDA, CDR2 SQIVND (reference sequence). CDR3 coding DNA: TGTGCCAGTAGTATAGCGACACTGGAGTCCTACGAGCAGTACTTC. It translates to CASSIATLESYEQYF.

The rearrangement uses TRBV28 and TRBJ2-7; no definite D call. The CDR3 has 11 amino acids. V dropped 6 bases and J dropped 5 bases, with 8 bases sitting between them. CDR1 MDHEN and CDR2 SYDVKM come from the germline V gene. The DNA for the CDR3 is TGTGCCAGCAGACAGACGGACGAGCAGTACTTC. Translating it yields CASRQTDEQYF.

The V gene is TRBV9, the J gene TRBJ1-3; D not resolved. The V gene's germline CDR1 is SGDLS and CDR2 YYNGEE. V lost 3 bases and J lost 4, with 5 bases in between. This CDR3 is 12 amino acids long. The CDR3 is CASSAKGNTIYF. CDR3 nucleotide sequence: TGTGCCAGCAGCGCGAAGGGAAACACCATATATTTT.

This clone showed up just once. This chain uses TRBV13 with TRBJ2-7; D is unresolved. The ends were cut back, 5 bases at V and 2 bases at J, with 19 bases in the middle. Germline CDR1 is PRHDT and CDR2 is FYEKMQ (reference sequence). This CDR3 contains 16 residues. The CDR3 DNA is TGTGCCAGCAGCCCCATGTGGGCCAACAATCCCTACGAGCAGTACTTC. It yields the protein CASSPMWANNPYEQYF.

The count of this clone is one. The chain is built from TRBV4-1 and TRBJ2-1, with D possibly TRBD1 on 6 matching bases. Germline values: CDR1 MGHRA, CDR2 YSYEKL. CDR3 length: 14 residues. V was shortened by 3 bases and J by 3 bases, with 9 bases between the two germline ends. CDR3 loop: CASSHIQGYNEQFF. Written as DNA, the CDR3 is TGCGCCAGCAGCCACATACAGGGCTACAATGAGCAGTTCTTC.

The chain combines TRBV2 with TRBJ1-6; 7 bases match TRBD1. The CDR3 covers 15 residues. With 6 bases clipped from V and 3 bases from J, the junction kept 5 bases outside the gene matches. Germline CDR1 is SNHLY and CDR2 is FYNNEI. Written as DNA, the CDR3 is TGTGCCAGCAGCCAGGGGGGCAGCTATAATTCACCCCTCCACTTT. This gives the protein CASSQGGSYNSPLHF. The complete variable domain, with remaining parts taken from reference TRBV2 and TRBJ1-6, reads EPEVTQTPSHQVTQMGQEVILRCVPISNHLYFYWYRQILGQKVEFLVSFYNNEISEKSEIFDDQFSVERPDGSNFTLKIRSTKLEDSAMYFCASSQGGSYNSPLHFGNGTRLTVT.

V gene TRBV30 combines with J gene TRBJ2-2; 7 nucleotides line up with TRBD2. With 0 bases clipped from V and 6 bases from J, the junction kept 7 bases outside the gene matches. The CDR3 contains 15 residues. Germline V gives CDR1 GTSNPN, CDR2 SVGIG (reference sequence). This CDR3 reads CAWSVGGTKPGELFF. In DNA form, the CDR3 reads TGTGCCTGGAGTGTGGGGGGGACGAAACCCGGGGAGCTGTTTTTT. The whole variable domain, remainder taken from reference TRBV30 and TRBJ2-2, is SQTIHQWPATLVQPVGSPLSLECTVEGTSNPNLYWYRQAAGRGLQLLFYSVGIGQISSEVPQNLSASRPQDRQFILSSKKLLLSDSGFYLCAWSVGGTKPGELFFGEGSRLTVL.

This clone was seen just once. V usage is TRBV7-2 and J usage is TRBJ1-2, with D tentatively TRBD1 (6 bases). V lost 1 base and J 8 bases, leaving 17 bases between the germline ends. The CDR3 is 15 residues long. Per germline, CDR1 SGHTA and CDR2 FQGNSA. As DNA, the CDR3 is TGTGCCAGCAGCTTAGGTCAGGGGCTGAAGTCGGGCTACACCTTC. Protein product: CASSLGQGLKSGYTF. Full variable domain (missing parts from reference TRBV7-2 and TRBJ1-2): GAGVSQSPSNKVTEKGKDVELRCDPISGHTALYWYRQSLGQGLEFLIYFQGNSAPDKSGLPSDRFSAERTGGSVSTLTIQRTQQEDSAVYLCASSLGQGLKSGYTFGSGTRLTVV.

This clone was counted only a few times. The V and J genes are TRBV10-3 and TRBJ1-1; D is undetermined. Germline CDR1 reads ENHRY; CDR2 reads SYGVKD. V lost 4 bases and J lost 3, with 6 bases in between. CDR3 length equals 12 residues. DNA of the CDR3: TGTGCCATCAGTGCGAGGGACACTGAAGCTTTCTTT. It is translated as CAISARDTEAFF.

In nucleotides, the CDR3 is TGTGCCATCGCGGCTCTAGCGGAAGGGGAGCAGTTCTTC. It specifies CAIAALAEGEQFF. The V and J genes are TRBV10-3 and TRBJ2-1; 7 bases are shared with TRBD2. V shed 8 bases and J 10 bases; nucleotides not matched to a gene: 11. The CDR3 covers 13 residues. Germline V gives CDR1 ENHRY, CDR2 SYGVKD.

V gene TRBV5-1 combines with J gene TRBJ2-2; 7 positions match TRBD2. The J segment lost 1 base and the V segment lost 2 bases, leaving 5 bases of the junction unmatched. There are 16 residues in the CDR3. Per the germline V gene, CDR1 is SGHRS and CDR2 is YFSETQ. The CDR3: CASSFMSGGNTGELFF. The CDR3 coding sequence is TGCGCCAGCAGCTTCATGTCGGGGGGGAACACCGGGGAGCTGTTTTTT.

This clone occurred a few times. The CDR3 coding sequence is TGTGCCAGCTCTCGACTCTCCCTAAACACAGATACGCAGTATTTT. Its translation is CASSRLSLNTDTQYF. This chain uses TRBV18 with TRBJ2-3; D gene uncertain. Deletions cut 6 bases from V and 2 bases from J, with 15 bases between. The CDR3 length is 15 residues. CDR1 is KGHSH and CDR2 is LQKENI in the germline V gene.

The rearrangement joins TRBV7-2 to TRBJ2-1, with TRBD2 identical over 8 bases. The CDR3 loop spans 15 amino acids. Trimming at V came to 5 bases and at J to 2 bases, leaving 5 bases not matched to a gene. Germline V gene sequence: CDR1 SGHTA, CDR2 FQGNSA. CDR3 nucleotide sequence: TGTGCCAGCAGCACGACGGGGGGGCCCTACAATGAGCAGTTCTTC. Translated, it gives CASSTTGGPYNEQFF.

The rearrangement joins TRBV11-2 to TRBJ2-7, with D hard to call. This CDR3 spans 16 amino acids. V was cut by 1 base and J by 2 bases, with 15 bases left in between. CDR1 and CDR2 (germline): SGHAT, FQNNGV. CDR3 nucleotide sequence: TGTGCCAGCAGCTTAGTAATCGCCAGCCTGGCCTACGAGCAGTACTTC. Its translation: CASSLVIASLAYEQYF.

The chain uses TRBV5-5 and TRBJ2-7, with TRBD1 matching 8 bases. V was clipped by 4 bases and J by 4 bases; unmatched bases: 7. The CDR3 spans 14 residues. The germline V gene encodes CDR1 SGHKS and CDR2 YYEKEE (reference sequence). This chain's CDR3 is CASSAGQDPYEQYF. In DNA form, the CDR3 reads TGTGCCAGCAGCGCGGGACAGGACCCTTACGAGCAGTACTTC.